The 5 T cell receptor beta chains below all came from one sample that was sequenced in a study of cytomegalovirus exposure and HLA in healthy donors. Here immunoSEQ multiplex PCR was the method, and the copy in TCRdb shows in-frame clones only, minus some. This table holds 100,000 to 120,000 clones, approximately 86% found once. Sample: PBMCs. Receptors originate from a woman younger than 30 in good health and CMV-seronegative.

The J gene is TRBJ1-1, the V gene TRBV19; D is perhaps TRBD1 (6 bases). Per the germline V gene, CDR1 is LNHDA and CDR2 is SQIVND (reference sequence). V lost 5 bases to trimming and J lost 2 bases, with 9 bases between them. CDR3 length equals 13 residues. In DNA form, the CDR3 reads TGTGCCAGTAGTCCGGACAGTAACACTGAAGCTTTCTTT. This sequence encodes CASSPDSNTEAFF.

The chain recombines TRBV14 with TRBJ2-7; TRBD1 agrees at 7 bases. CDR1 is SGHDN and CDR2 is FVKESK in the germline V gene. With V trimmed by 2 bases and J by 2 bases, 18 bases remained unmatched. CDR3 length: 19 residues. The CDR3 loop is CASSQRAPFGQGVPYEQYF. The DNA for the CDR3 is TGTGCCAGCAGCCAAAGGGCCCCCTTCGGGCAGGGGGTCCCCTACGAGCAGTACTTC.

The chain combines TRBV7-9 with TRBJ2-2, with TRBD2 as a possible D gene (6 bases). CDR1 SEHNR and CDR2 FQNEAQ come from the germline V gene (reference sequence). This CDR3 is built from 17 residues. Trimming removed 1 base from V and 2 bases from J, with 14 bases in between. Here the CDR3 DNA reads TGTGCCAGCAGCTTAGATCGTACGGGGACTAACACCGGGGAGCTGTTTTTT. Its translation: CASSLDRTGTNTGELFF.

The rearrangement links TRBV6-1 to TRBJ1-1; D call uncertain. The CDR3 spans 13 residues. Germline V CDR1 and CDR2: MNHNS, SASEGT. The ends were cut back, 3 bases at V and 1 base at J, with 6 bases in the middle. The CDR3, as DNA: TGTGCCAGCAGTGAGACTCCGAACACTGAAGCTTTCTTT. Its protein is CASSETPNTEAFF.

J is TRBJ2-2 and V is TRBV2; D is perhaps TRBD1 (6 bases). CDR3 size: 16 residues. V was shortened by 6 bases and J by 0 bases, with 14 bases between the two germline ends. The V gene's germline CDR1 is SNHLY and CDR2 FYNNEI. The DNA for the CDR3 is TGTGCCAGCAGGATAACCGGGACAACGAACACCGGGGAGCTGTTTTTT. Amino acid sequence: CASRITGTTNTGELFF.